The T cell receptor (beta chain) described here comes from a study of blood T cells in healthy people across ages (dated by TCRdb to between 2015 and 2016). General notes on the study: In model experiments, roughly one uniquely barcoded TCR beta cDNA molecule per two T cells was captured by template switching. The study analyzed two additional independent replicas of 1 million unique cDNA reads from the same blood draw for two donors, one aged 18 to 29 and one aged 80 or older. Using deep sequencing normalized with unique cDNA molecular identifiers, the study measured how TCR beta repertoire diversity changes with age. Donors were grouped into four age groups: young (average approximately 16 years), middle-aged (roughly 40), aged (around 56) and long-lived (around 80).

The research as a whole found: Compared with the aged group, more naive CD4+ T cells, fewer expanded clones and increased TCR diversity were shown by the long-lived group, suggesting age selection. Observed TCR beta diversity per million T cells fell roughly linearly with age, and a significant reduction was already apparent by age roughly 40. A strong correlation was found between observed TCR beta diversity and the percentage of naive T cells measured by flow cytometry. Estimates of total diversity from one million sequenced T cells were regarded as lower bounds and underestimates. Bulk unsorted PBMC profiling prevented conclusive comparison of naive and antigen-experienced compartments. Because donor CMV infection status was unknown, age-related changes in expanded clonotypes were potentially confounded.

The method was 5' RACE. The listed sequencing device is Illumina HiSeq 2500. A second about 7 to 11 cycle PCR used a sample-barcoded 5' primer and a J-beta primer mix. Each TCR beta cDNA molecule received a unique molecular identifier from a template-switch 5' adaptor carrying 12 random nucleotides. At least 2.5 million CDR3-containing paired-end reads were obtained from each sample. All of the RNA was converted into first-strand cDNA using the Mint cDNA synthesis kit, with a TRBC-specific oligonucleotide serving as the primer. After uracil-DNA glycosylase treatment, a first 18-cycle PCR used universal primers M1SS and BC2_uni_R on all cDNA. Per the source publication's procedure: Normalization of each sample was performed by random selection of 1 million high-quality reads, each carrying a distinct molecular identifier. Reads with shared molecular identifiers were discarded instead of being binned into consensus sequences. MiTCR, set to a Q25 quality threshold and the strictest error-elimination algorithm, was used for CDR3 identification, clonotype clustering and error correction. Lower-bound total TCR beta diversity was estimated with a nonparametric unseen species model using Euler transformation. TCRdb redid the processing of the public reads, applying fastp at Q25 and MiXCR, and retained in-frame beta chains. Entries that share a CDR3 protein sequence are merged under the most common genes and DNA. TCRdb's processing, not the study's, gives the V and J calls here. The sample includes around 1,000,000 distinct CDR3 sequences, with around 27% observed a single time. The top ten clones comprise approximately 0.71% of the sample.

A note on this clonotype: Its recognized antigen is unknown. No much larger clone is present one base from it, and per-base qualities are unavailable.

V is pruned by 5 bases and J by 4 bases, leaving 8 bases of the junction without a gene match. Including the terminal cysteine and phenylalanine, the CDR3 comprises 15 residues. The CDR3 DNA has 45 bases and is translated from base 1. The donors were 40 or so Caucasian individuals from Russia, aged roughly 6 to 100 years, who were systemically healthy. Each donor gave 8 to 10 milliliters of peripheral blood, drawn into EDTA-treated Vacutainer tubes. PBMCs were isolated by Ficoll-Paque density-gradient centrifugation, with at least 7 million obtained per sample. Trizol reagent was used to extract total RNA from the PBMCs, yielding at least 6 micrograms per sample. For every donor, flow cytometry on a PBMC aliquot measured the percentage of naive CD45RAhigh/CD27high T cells. The sample also formed part of further work on T cells of mothers and their children. Per the second study: Donors were nine systemically healthy Caucasian individuals: three mothers and their six children. cDNA synthesis used all of the extracted RNA, with about 1.5 ug of RNA in each 15 ul reaction. In the second PCR, the M1S primer added sample barcodes and 2-4 random nucleotides. Over 9.5 million TCR beta CDR3 reads were obtained for each mother, and about 3 million reads were obtained for each child. In both related and unrelated pairs, thymic selection shapes the output of TCR recombination in a similar way, with inherited differences having only a minor effect. Normalized repertoire overlap was always slightly but never significantly higher in related than unrelated mother-child pairs. No persistent microchimeric T cell clones were detected, at a sensitivity of roughly 96 clones per million clonotypes. The study used deep NGS to compare TCR beta repertoires of mothers and children, seeking features distinguishing related mother-child pairs from unrelated individuals. The mean age was about 40 +/- 4 years for the mothers and approximately 11 +/- 4 years for the children. After adapters were ligated using NEBNext reagents, the libraries underwent 100+100 nt paired-end sequencing on an Illumina HiSeq 2000. Mother and child libraries were prepared a month apart and sequenced in separate runs to prevent cross-contamination. For each donor, between about 500,000 and 2,100,000 distinct TCR beta clonotypes were identified. Naive TCR beta clonotypes were estimated from low-frequency clonotypes matched to each donor's FACS-determined naive share, without sorting.

The sequence derives from a girl aged 2-10 years in good health. The sample consisted of blood. The sequence links TRBV12-3 or TRBV12-4 to TRBJ1-2, with 9 bases aligning to TRBD1. The bases read TGTGCCAGCAGTACAGGGGGCGAGACGGGCTATGGCTACACCTTC. This gives the protein CASSTGGETGYGYTF.